The T cell receptor (beta chain) described here comes from a study of shared clonotypes between healthy human individuals. Overall study context: Serving as donors were two women and a few men, whose ages spanned 18 to 49.

The data were produced by immunoSEQ multiplex PCR, yet TCRdb's version contains in-frame clones alone and is incomplete. The table lists around 2.3 million clones, roughly 95% of them singletons. The ends lost 0 bases at V and 5 bases at J; junction bases unmatched: 6. Germline values: CDR1 LGHNA, CDR2 YSLEER. The CDR3 runs 15 residues. This clone has just one count. The source is a man aged 18 to 29 in good health. Material: naive CD4+ T cells sorted from blood. Subset denoted: CD45RA+ positively selected. The chain couples TRBV4-3 to TRBJ1-2, with TRBD1 matching 7 bases. The CDR3 nucleotides are TGCGCCAGCAGCCAAGATAGACAGGGAGGTTATGGCTACACCTTC. Translation: CASSQDRQGGYGYTF.